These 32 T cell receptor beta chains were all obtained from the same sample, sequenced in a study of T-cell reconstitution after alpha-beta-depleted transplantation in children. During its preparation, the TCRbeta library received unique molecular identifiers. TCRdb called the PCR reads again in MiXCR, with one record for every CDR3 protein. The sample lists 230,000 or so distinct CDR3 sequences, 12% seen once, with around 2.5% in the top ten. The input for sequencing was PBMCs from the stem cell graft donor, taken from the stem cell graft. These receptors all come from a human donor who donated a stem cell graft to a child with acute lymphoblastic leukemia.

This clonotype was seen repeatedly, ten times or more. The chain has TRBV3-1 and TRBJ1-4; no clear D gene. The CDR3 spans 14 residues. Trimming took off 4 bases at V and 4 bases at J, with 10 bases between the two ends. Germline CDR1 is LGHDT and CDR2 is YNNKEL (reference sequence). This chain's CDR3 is CASSPGNINEKLFF. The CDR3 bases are TGTGCCAGCAGCCCTGGAAACATTAATGAAAAACTGTTTTTT.

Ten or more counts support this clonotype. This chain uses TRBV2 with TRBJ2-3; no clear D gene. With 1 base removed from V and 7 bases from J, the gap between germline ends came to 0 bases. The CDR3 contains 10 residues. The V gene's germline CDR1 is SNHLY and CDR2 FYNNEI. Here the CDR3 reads CASSEDTQYF. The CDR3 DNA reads TGTGCCAGCAGTGAAGATACGCAGTATTTT. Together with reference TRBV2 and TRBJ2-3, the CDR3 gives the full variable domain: EPEVTQTPSHQVTQMGQEVILRCVPISNHLYFYWYRQILGQKVEFLVSFYNNEISEKSEIFDDQFSVERPDGSNFTLKIRSTKLEDSAMYFCASSEDTQYFGPGTRLTVL.

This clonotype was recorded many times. CDR3 DNA: TGCAGCGTTGTGGAACAGAATCAAGAGACCCAGTACTTC. This encodes CSVVEQNQETQYF. The chain carries TRBV29-1 and TRBJ2-5; D remains ambiguous. Germline V gene sequence: CDR1 SQVTM, CDR2 ANQGSEA. The CDR3 sequence is 13 residues long. V dropped 4 bases and J dropped 2 bases, with 11 bases sitting between them.

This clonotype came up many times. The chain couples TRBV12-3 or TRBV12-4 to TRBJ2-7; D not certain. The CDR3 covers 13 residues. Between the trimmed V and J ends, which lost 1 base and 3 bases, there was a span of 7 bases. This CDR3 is CASSLGSHYEQYF. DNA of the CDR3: TGTGCCAGCAGTTTAGGGTCCCACTACGAGCAGTACTTC.

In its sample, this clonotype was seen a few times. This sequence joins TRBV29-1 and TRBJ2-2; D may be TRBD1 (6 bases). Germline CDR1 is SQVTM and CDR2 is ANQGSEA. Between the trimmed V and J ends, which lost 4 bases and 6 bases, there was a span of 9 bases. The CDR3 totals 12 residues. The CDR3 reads CSVASGAGELFF. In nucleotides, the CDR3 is TGCAGCGTTGCATCAGGGGCCGGGGAGCTGTTTTTT.

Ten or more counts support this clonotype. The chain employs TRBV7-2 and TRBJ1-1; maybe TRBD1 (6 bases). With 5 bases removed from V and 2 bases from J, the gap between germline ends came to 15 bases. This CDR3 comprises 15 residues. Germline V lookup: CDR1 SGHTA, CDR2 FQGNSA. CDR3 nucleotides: TGTGCCAGCAGCCTCCGGACAGCCAGTAACACTGAAGCTTTCTTT. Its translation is CASSLRTASNTEAFF. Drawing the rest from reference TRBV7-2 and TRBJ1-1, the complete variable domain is GAGVSQSPSNKVTEKGKDVELRCDPISGHTALYWYRQSLGQGLEFLIYFQGNSAPDKSGLPSDRFSAERTGGSVSTLTIQRTQQEDSAVYLCASSLRTASNTEAFFGQGTRLTVV.

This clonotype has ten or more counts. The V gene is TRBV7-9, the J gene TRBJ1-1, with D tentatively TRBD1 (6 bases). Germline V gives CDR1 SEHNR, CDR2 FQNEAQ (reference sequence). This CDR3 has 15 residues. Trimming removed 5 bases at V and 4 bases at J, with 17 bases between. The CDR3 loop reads CASSRGRVSGTEAFF. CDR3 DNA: TGTGCCAGCAGCAGGGGGAGGGTGTCGGGCACTGAAGCTTTCTTT.

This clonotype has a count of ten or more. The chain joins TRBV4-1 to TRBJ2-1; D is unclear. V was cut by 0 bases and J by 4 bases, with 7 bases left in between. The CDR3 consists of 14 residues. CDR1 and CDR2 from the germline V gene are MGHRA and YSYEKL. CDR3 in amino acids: CASSQERSYNEQFF. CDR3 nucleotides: TGCGCCAGCAGCCAAGAAAGGTCTTACAATGAGCAGTTCTTC.

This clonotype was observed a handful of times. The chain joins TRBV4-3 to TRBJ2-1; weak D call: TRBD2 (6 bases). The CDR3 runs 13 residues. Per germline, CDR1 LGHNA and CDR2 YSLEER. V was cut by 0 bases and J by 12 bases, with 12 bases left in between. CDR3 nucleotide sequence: TGCGCCAGCAGCCAAGATCGATACGGGGGGCAGTTCTTC. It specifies CASSQDRYGGQFF.

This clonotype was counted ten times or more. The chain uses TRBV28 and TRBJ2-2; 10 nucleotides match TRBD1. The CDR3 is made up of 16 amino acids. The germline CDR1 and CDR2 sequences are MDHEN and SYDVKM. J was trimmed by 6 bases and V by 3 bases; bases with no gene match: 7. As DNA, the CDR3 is TGTGCCAGCAGTTTGGGGGACAGGGGTTTATCCGGGGAGCTGTTTTTT. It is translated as CASSLGDRGLSGELFF.

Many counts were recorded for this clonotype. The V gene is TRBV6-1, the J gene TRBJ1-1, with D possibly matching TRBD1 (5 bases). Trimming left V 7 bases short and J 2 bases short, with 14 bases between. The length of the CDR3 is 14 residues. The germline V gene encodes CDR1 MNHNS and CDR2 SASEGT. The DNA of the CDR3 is TGTGCCAGCACCGATGGGACGGCTAACACTGAAGCTTTCTTT. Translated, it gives CASTDGTANTEAFF.

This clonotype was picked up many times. CDR3 in DNA: TGCGCCAGCAGCTTGGTGGGACTCCCTGGGGATACGCAGTATTTT. Its protein product is CASSLVGLPGDTQYF. This chain uses TRBV5-1 with TRBJ2-3; possible D gene TRBD2, 6 bases. CDR1 is SGHRS and CDR2 is YFSETQ in the germline V gene. This CDR3 contains 15 residues. The V gene lost 0 bases and the J gene lost 6 bases, with 14 bases spanning the gap.

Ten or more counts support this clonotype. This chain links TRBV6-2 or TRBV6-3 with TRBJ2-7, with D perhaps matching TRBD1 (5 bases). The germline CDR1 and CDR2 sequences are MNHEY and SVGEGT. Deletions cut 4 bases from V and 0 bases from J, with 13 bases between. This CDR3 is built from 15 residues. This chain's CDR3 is CASSSMTDTSYEQYF. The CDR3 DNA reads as TGTGCCAGCAGTTCTATGACGGACACCTCCTACGAGCAGTACTTC.

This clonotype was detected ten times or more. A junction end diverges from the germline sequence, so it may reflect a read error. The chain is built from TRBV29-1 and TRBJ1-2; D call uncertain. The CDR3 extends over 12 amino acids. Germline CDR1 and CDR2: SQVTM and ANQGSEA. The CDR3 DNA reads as TGCAGCGTCGAAGGGAGGTACTATGGCTACACCTTC. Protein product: CSVEGRYYGYTF.

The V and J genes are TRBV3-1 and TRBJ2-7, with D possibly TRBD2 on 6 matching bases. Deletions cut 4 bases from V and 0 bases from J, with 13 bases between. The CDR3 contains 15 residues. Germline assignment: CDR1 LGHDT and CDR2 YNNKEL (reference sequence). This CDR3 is CASSPRDSSSYEQYF. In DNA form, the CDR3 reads TGTGCCAGCAGCCCCCGGGACTCAAGCTCCTACGAGCAGTACTTC.

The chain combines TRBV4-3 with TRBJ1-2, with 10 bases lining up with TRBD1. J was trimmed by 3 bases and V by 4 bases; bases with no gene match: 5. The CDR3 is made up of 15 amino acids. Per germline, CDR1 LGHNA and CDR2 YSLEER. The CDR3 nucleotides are TGCGCCAGCAGCCCCCGACAGGGGGCATACTATGGCTACACCTTC. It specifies CASSPRQGAYYGYTF.

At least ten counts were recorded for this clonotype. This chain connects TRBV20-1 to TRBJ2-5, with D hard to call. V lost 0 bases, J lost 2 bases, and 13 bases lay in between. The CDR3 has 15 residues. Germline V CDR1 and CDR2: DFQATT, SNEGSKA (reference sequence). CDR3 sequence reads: CSARDAARAQETQYF. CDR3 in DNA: TGCAGTGCTAGAGATGCCGCTAGAGCGCAAGAGACCCAGTACTTC.

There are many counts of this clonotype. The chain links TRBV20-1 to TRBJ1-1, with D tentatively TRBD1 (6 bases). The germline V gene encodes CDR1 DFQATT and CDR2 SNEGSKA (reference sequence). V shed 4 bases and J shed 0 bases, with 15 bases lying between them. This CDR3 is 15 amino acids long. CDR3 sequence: CSATQGSDVNTEAFF. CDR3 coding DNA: TGCAGTGCTACACAGGGATCCGACGTGAACACTGAAGCTTTCTTT.

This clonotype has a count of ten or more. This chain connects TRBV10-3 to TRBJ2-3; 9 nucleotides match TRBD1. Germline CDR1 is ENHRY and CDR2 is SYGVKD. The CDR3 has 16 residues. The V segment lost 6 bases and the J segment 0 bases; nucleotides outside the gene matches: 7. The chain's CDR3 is CAIRGTGFGSTDTQYF. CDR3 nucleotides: TGTGCCATCAGGGGGACAGGGTTTGGAAGCACAGATACGCAGTATTTT.

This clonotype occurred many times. CDR3 sequence: CASSIESTGGHDTQYF. The DNA of the CDR3 is TGTGCCAGTAGTATAGAATCGACAGGGGGCCACGATACGCAGTATTTT. The V gene is TRBV19, the J gene TRBJ2-3; 10 positions agree with TRBD1. Germline-derived CDR1 and CDR2 are LNHDA and SQIVND (reference sequence). V shed 0 bases and J 6 bases; nucleotides not matched to a gene: 6. The CDR3 spans 16 residues.

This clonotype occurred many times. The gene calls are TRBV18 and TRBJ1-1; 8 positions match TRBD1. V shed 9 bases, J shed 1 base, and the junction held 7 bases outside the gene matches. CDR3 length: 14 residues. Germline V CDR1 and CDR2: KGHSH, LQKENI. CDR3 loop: CASRRQGRNTEAFF. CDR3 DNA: TGTGCCAGTAGAAGACAGGGGCGGAACACTGAAGCTTTCTTT.

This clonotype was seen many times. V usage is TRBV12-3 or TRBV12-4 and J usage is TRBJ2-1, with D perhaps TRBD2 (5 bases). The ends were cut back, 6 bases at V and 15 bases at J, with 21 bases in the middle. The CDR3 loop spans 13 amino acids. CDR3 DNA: TGTGCCAGCAGGAGATCACCGGGAAGCCCTGGGTTCTTC. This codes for CASRRSPGSPGFF.

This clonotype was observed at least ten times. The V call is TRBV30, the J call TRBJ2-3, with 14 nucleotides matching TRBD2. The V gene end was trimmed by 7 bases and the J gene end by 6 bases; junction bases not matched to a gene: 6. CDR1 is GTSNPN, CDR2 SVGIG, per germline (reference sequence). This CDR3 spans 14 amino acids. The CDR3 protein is CALTSGRASDTQYF. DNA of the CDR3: TGTGCCTTGACTAGCGGGAGGGCCAGCGATACGCAGTATTTT. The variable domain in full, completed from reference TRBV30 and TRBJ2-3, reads SQTIHQWPATLVQPVGSPLSLECTVEGTSNPNLYWYRQAAGRGLQLLFYSVGIGQISSEVPQNLSASRPQDRQFILSSKKLLLSDSGFYLCALTSGRASDTQYFGPGTRLTVL.

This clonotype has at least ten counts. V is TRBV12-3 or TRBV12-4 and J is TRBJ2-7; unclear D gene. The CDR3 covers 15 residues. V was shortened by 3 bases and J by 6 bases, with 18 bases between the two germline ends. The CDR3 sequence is CASSLRHARRGEQYF. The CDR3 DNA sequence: TGTGCCAGCAGTTTGCGGCACGCCAGACGTGGCGAGCAGTACTTC.

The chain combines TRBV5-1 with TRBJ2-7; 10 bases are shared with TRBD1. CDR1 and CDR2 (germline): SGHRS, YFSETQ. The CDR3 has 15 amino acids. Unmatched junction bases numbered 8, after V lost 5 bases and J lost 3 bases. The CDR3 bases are TGCGCCAGCAGATGGGGGACAGGGGTTATCTACGAGCAGTACTTC. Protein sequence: CASRWGTGVIYEQYF.

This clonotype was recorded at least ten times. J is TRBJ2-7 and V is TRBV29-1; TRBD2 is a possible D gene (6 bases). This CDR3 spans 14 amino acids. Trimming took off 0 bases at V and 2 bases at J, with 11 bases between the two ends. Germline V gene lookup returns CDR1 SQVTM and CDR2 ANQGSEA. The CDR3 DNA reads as TGCAGCGTTGAAGATGAAGGGACTCCCTACGAGCAGTACTTC. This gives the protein CSVEDEGTPYEQYF.

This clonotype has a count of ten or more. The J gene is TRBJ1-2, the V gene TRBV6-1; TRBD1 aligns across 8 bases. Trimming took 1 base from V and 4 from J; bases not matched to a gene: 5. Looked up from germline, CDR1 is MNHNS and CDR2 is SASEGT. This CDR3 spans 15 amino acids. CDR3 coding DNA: TGTGCCAGCAGTGAAGTCTCAACAGGGGGCTATGGCTACACCTTC. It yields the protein CASSEVSTGGYGYTF.

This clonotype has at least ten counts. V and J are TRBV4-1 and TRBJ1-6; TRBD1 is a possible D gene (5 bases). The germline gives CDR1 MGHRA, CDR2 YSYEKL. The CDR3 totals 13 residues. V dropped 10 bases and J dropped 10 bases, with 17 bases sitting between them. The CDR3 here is CATTGPAGSPLHF. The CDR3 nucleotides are TGCGCCACGACGGGACCCGCAGGATCACCCCTCCACTTT.

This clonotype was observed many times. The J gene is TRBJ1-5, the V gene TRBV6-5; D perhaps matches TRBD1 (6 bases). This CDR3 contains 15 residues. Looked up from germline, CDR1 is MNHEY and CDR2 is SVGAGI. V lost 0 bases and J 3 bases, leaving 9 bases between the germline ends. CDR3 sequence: CASSYSQGFNQPQHF. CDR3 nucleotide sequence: TGTGCCAGCAGTTACTCCCAGGGGTTCAATCAGCCCCAGCATTTT.

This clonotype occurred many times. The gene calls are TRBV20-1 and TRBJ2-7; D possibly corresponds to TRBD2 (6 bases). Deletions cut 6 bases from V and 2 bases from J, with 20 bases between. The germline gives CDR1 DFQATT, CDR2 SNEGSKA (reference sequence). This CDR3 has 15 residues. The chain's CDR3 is CSADTGERLPYEQYF. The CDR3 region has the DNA TGCAGTGCGGATACGGGAGAAAGACTCCCCTACGAGCAGTACTTC.

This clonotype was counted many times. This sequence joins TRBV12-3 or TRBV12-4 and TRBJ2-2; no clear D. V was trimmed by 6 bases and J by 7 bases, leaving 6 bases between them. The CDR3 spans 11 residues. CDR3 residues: CASSYGGELFF. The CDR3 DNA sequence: TGTGCCAGCAGCTACGGCGGGGAGCTGTTTTTT.

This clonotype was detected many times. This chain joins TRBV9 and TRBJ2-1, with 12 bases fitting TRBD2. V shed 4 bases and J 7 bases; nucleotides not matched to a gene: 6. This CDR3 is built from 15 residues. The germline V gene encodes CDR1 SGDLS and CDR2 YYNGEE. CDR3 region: CASSYLAGGPNEQFF. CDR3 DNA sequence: TGTGCCAGCAGCTACCTAGCGGGGGGGCCAAATGAGCAGTTCTTC. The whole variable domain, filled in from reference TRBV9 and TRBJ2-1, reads DSGVTQTPKHLITATGQRVTLRCSPRSGDLSVYWYQQSLDQGLQFLIQYYNGEERAKGNILERFSAQQFPDLHSELNLSSLELGDSALYFCASSYLAGGPNEQFFGPGTRLTVL.